A single sample is the source of the 5 T cell receptor beta chains below, sequenced in a study of cytomegalovirus exposure and HLA in healthy donors. With 60 Vbeta and 13 Jbeta primers, the PCR was carried out. The method was immunoSEQ multiplex PCR; TCRdb's version includes in-frame clones alone and lacks a portion of them. The data show approximately 150,000 clones, 80% seen once. Specimen: PBMCs. The receptors shown here come from a human donor in good health.

The chain couples TRBV27 to TRBJ2-7; TRBD1 aligns across 7 bases. CDR1 is MNHEY and CDR2 is SMNVEV in the germline V gene (reference sequence). The CDR3 contains 15 residues. The V segment lost 5 bases and the J segment 2 bases; nucleotides outside the gene matches: 9. The CDR3 DNA reads as TGTGCCAGCAGTCCGTACAGGGGAATAGCCTACGAGCAGTACTTC. Protein: CASSPYRGIAYEQYF.

In this sample, this clone turned up a few times. This chain links TRBV25-1 with TRBJ2-7, with D perhaps matching TRBD2 (5 bases). The germline gives CDR1 MGHDK, CDR2 SYGVNS. The CDR3 loop spans 12 amino acids. V was shortened by 3 bases and J by 2 bases, with 5 bases between the two germline ends. CDR3: CASSDGAYEQYF. The CDR3 nucleotides read TGTGCCAGCAGTGACGGGGCCTACGAGCAGTACTTC.

Only a few counts were recorded for this clone. The rearrangement joins TRBV4-3 to TRBJ2-5, with TRBD2 matching over 8 bases. Per germline, CDR1 LGHNA and CDR2 YSLEER. The length of the CDR3 is 15 residues. The V gene end was trimmed by 0 bases and the J gene end by 5 bases; junction bases not matched to a gene: 5. CDR3 in DNA: TGCGCCAGCAGCCAAGAAGGACTAGCTTGGGAGACCCAGTACTTC. Translation: CASSQEGLAWETQYF.

J is TRBJ2-2 and V is TRBV27; 7 nucleotides line up with TRBD1. V dropped 5 bases and J dropped 11; count of bases not matched to a gene: 5. This CDR3 contains 12 residues. Germline V gene data show CDR1 as MNHEY and CDR2 as SMNVEV (reference sequence). As DNA, the CDR3 is TGTGCCAGCAGTCCCCGACAGGGTGAGCTGTTTTTT. It specifies CASSPRQGELFF.

The chain joins TRBV5-1 to TRBJ2-1; 10 bases fit TRBD1. Germline V gene sequence: CDR1 SGHRS, CDR2 YFSETQ. The length of the CDR3 is 16 residues. V lost 4 bases to trimming and J lost 9 bases; unmatched junction nucleotides: 13. CDR3 DNA sequence: TGCGCCAGCAGCGTCCTCACCGGGACAGGGGCGGGTGAGCAGTTCTTC. Amino acids: CASSVLTGTGAGEQFF. Full variable domain (rest looked up from reference TRBV5-1 and TRBJ2-1): KAGVTQTPRYLIKTRGQQVTLSCSPISGHRSVSWYQQTPGQGLQFLFEYFSETQRNKGNFPGRFSGRQFSNSRSEMNVSTLELGDSALYLCASSVLTGTGAGEQFFGPGTRLTVL.